The T cell receptor (beta chain) described here comes from a study of cytomegalovirus exposure and HLA in healthy donors. In the PCR, 60 Vbeta and 13 Jbeta primers were used. The table came from immunoSEQ multiplex PCR; TCRdb's copy has only in-frame clones and leaves some out. The repertoire holds approximately 140,000 clones, with approximately 80% as singletons. The CDR3 has 13 residues. From germline, CDR1 is SGHRS and CDR2 YFSETQ. The V end lost 3 bases, the J end lost 10 bases, and 14 bases lay between the germline ends. The V gene is TRBV5-1, the J gene TRBJ2-1; TRBD2 is a possible D gene (5 bases). The clonotype originates from a girl aged 2 to 9 in good health and CMV-seronegative. The specimen sequenced was PBMCs. CDR3 DNA sequence: TGCGCCAGCAGCTCGCGGTCGACGGGGGAGCAGTTCTTC. The encoded protein is CASSSRSTGEQFF.